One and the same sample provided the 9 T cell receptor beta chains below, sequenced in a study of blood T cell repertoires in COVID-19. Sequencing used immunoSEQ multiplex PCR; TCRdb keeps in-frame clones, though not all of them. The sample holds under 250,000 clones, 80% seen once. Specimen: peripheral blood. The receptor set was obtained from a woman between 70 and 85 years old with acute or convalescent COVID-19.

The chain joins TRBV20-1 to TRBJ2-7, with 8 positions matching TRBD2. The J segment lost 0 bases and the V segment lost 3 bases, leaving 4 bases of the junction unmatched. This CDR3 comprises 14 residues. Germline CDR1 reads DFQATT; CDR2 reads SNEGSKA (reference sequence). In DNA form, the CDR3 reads TGCAGTGCTAGTAGCGGGGTGGTCTCCTACGAGCAGTACTTC. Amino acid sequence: CSASSGVVSYEQYF.

The CDR3 loop is CASSAQGENTEAFF. The CDR3 nucleotides read TGTGCCAGCTCGGCGCAGGGGGAGAACACTGAAGCTTTCTTT. The V and J genes are TRBV18 and TRBJ1-1, with 7 bases matching TRBD1. The CDR3 contains 14 residues. CDR1 and CDR2 from the germline V gene are KGHSH and LQKENI. V was pared by 6 bases and J by 1 base, with 5 bases of the junction left unmatched.

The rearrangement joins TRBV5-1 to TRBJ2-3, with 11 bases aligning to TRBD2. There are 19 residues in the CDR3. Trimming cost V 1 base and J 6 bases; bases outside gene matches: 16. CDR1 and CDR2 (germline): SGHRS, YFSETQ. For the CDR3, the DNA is TGCGCCAGCAGCTTGATGAATCGGTTTAGCGGGGGGGCTAGGGATACGCAGTATTTT. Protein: CASSLMNRFSGGARDTQYF.

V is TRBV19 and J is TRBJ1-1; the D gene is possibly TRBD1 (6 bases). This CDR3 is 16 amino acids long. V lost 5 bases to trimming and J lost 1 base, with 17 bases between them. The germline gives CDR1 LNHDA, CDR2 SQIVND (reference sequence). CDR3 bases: TGTGCCAGTAGTCAAGATGGGGGCAGCCCGAACACTGAAGCTTTCTTT. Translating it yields CASSQDGGSPNTEAFF. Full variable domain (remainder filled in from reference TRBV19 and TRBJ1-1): DGGITQSPKYLFRKEGQNVTLSCEQNLNHDAMYWYRQDPGQGLRLIYYSQIVNDFQKGDIAEGYSVSREKKESFPLTVTSAQKNPTAFYLCASSQDGGSPNTEAFFGQGTRLTVV.

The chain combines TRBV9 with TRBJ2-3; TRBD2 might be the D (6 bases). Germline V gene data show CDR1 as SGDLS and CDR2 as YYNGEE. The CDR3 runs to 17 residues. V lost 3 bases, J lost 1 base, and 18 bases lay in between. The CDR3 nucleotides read TGTGCCAGCAGCGGGGGGTTCCGGGAGAGTGGCACAGATACGCAGTATTTT. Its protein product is CASSGGFRESGTDTQYF.

The CDR3 sequence is CATSAGTGGLDTQYF. Written as DNA, the CDR3 is TGTGCCACCTCCGCCGGGACAGGGGGCTTAGATACGCAGTATTTT. This sequence joins TRBV24-1 and TRBJ2-3, with 12 bases identical to TRBD1. Germline V gives CDR1 KGHDR, CDR2 SFDVKD. The CDR3 runs 15 residues. V was clipped by 9 bases and J by 5 bases; unmatched bases: 8.

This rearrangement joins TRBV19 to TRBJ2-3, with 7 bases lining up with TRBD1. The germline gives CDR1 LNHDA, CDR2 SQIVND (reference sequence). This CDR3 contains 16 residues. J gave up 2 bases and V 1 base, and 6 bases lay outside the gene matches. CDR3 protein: CASSIGQGALTDTQYF. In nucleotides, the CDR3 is TGTGCCAGTAGTATAGGACAGGGCGCTCTCACAGATACGCAGTATTTT. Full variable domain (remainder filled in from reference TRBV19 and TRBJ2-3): DGGITQSPKYLFRKEGQNVTLSCEQNLNHDAMYWYRQDPGQGLRLIYYSQIVNDFQKGDIAEGYSVSREKKESFPLTVTSAQKNPTAFYLCASSIGQGALTDTQYFGPGTRLTVL.

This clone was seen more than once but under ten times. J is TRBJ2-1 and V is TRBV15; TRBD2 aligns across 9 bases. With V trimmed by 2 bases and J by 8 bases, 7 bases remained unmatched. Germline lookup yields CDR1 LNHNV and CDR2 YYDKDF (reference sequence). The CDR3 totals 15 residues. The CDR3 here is CATSRFKTSGDEQFF. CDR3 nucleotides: TGTGCCACCAGCAGATTTAAGACTAGCGGCGATGAGCAGTTCTTC.

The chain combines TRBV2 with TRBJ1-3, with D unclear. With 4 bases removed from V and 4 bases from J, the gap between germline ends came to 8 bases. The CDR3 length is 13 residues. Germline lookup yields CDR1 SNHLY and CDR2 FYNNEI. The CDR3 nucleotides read TGTGCCAGCAGTGTATTTCCGGGAAACACCATATATTTT. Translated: CASSVFPGNTIYF.